What follows are 26 T cell receptor beta chains derived from one specimen sequenced in a study of PD-1 blockade in classical Hodgkin lymphoma (dated by TCRdb to about 2020). The protocol used for the library was the immunoSEQ multiplex PCR assay. TCRdb provides this immuneACCESS table in a form limited to in-frame rearrangements. Some clones are lacking; in checked studies, under half of them reflect an unresolved V gene, and why the rest are absent is not known. This sample lists around 23,000 clones; roughly 90% were detected once. Clones ranked in the top ten supply 23% of the sample. Explained via the paper, the time point label denotes: cycle 4 day 1 (C4D1), after 5 to 7 weeks of nivolumab. Relapse after autologous stem cell transplantation had occurred in all trial patients, and cohorts A, B and C were distinguished by prior brentuximab vedotin exposure. Here the sequenced sample was peripheral blood mononuclear cells (PBMCs), taken before the fourth cycle of nivolumab. The receptor set was obtained from a human donor with classical Hodgkin lymphoma.

This chain uses TRBV5-1 with TRBJ2-2; unclear D gene. Per germline, CDR1 SGHRS and CDR2 YFSETQ. This CDR3 has 14 amino acids. Trimming took 2 bases from V and 0 from J, leaving 5 bases between them. The CDR3 protein is CASSFPTNTGELFF. CDR3 in DNA: TGCGCCAGCAGCTTTCCAACGAACACCGGGGAGCTGTTTTTT.

V and J are TRBV7-9 and TRBJ2-3; 9 nucleotides align to TRBD1. The CDR3 spans 17 residues. V trimming: 5 bases; J trimming: 0 bases; junction bases outside the gene matches: 9. Germline-derived CDR1 and CDR2 are SEHNR and FQNEAQ (reference sequence). Here the CDR3 reads CASSLVQGAYSTDTQYF. For the CDR3, the DNA is TGTGCCAGCAGCCTGGTACAGGGGGCTTACAGCACAGATACGCAGTATTTT.

The chain employs TRBV5-3 and TRBJ2-2, with TRBD2 matching over 7 bases. TRBV5-3 is recorded as an ORF, its role being uncertain. This CDR3 has 15 residues. V lost 4 bases to trimming and J lost 1 base; unmatched junction nucleotides: 4. CDR3 region: CARSLADWNTGELFF. Written as DNA, the CDR3 is TGTGCCAGAAGCCTAGCGGACTGGAACACCGGGGAGCTGTTTTTT.

The chain joins TRBV5-5 to TRBJ2-5, with 10 bases lining up with TRBD2. Unmatched junction bases numbered 2, after V lost 4 bases and J lost 5 bases. The CDR3 loop spans 13 amino acids. Germline values: CDR1 SGHKS, CDR2 YYEKEE (reference sequence). CDR3 nucleotide sequence: TGTGCCAGCAGCCCGGGACTAGCGGAGACCCAGTACTTC. This translates into CASSPGLAETQYF. The full variable domain, completed using reference TRBV5-5 and TRBJ2-5, is DAGVTQSPTHLIKTRGQQVTLRCSPISGHKSVSWYQQVLGQGPQFIFQYYEKEERGRGNFPDRFSARQFPNYSSELNVNALLLGDSALYLCASSPGLAETQYFGPGTRLLVL.

This chain uses TRBV5-1 with TRBJ2-3; 7 positions match TRBD2. From germline, CDR1 is SGHRS and CDR2 YFSETQ. This CDR3 contains 16 residues. V lost 3 bases, J lost 0 bases, and 7 bases stayed unmatched. The CDR3: CASSYPLAASTDTQYF. The CDR3 region has the DNA TGCGCCAGCAGCTATCCCCTAGCGGCTAGCACAGATACGCAGTATTTT.

The rearrangement uses TRBV5-6 and TRBJ2-2, with 7 positions matching TRBD1. The V and J ends lost 5 bases and 6 bases, in that order; junction bases with no gene match: 4. Germline V gene sequence: CDR1 SGHDT, CDR2 YYEEEE. CDR3 size: 13 residues. The CDR3 DNA is TGTGCCAGCAGGCAAACAGGGGCCGGGGAGCTGTTTTTT. Translating it yields CASRQTGAGELFF.

J is TRBJ1-4 and V is TRBV2; TRBD1 agrees at 9 bases. Germline V gene data show CDR1 as SNHLY and CDR2 as FYNNEI. CDR3 length: 14 residues. The V segment lost 6 bases and the J segment 8 bases; nucleotides outside the gene matches: 7. CDR3 sequence (DNA): TGTGCCAGCAGAGGGACAGGGCAGGAGGAAAAACTGTTTTTT. Protein product: CASRGTGQEEKLFF.

This chain joins TRBV7-8 and TRBJ2-2; the match to TRBD1 covers 9 bases. The CDR3 runs to 15 residues. Germline CDR1 reads SGHVS; CDR2 reads FQNEAQ. V lost 5 bases to trimming and J lost 2 bases; unmatched junction nucleotides: 3. The CDR3 DNA sequence: TGTGCCAGCAGCGAAACAGGGGGCAACACCGGGGAGCTGTTTTTT. Protein product: CASSETGGNTGELFF.

This sequence joins TRBV5-1 and TRBJ2-7; tentative D call: TRBD1 (6 bases). The CDR3 length is 15 residues. Trimming took 4 bases from V and 0 from J, leaving 14 bases between them. Germline values: CDR1 SGHRS, CDR2 YFSETQ. CDR3 DNA sequence: TGCGCCAGCAGCCCCAGGGGAACAACCTCCTACGAGCAGTACTTC. Protein sequence: CASSPRGTTSYEQYF.

The rearrangement joins TRBV6-5 to TRBJ1-4; D is uncertain. Germline CDR1 is MNHEY and CDR2 is SVGAGI. Trimming stripped 2 bases from V and 0 bases from J, with 4 bases between. The CDR3 length is 14 residues. The CDR3 DNA is TGTGCCAGCAGTTACCGAGCAACTAATGAAAAACTGTTTTTT. It yields the protein CASSYRATNEKLFF.

This chain links TRBV7-8 with TRBJ1-3; D is unclear. CDR1 is SGHVS, CDR2 FQNEAQ, per germline. The V end was cut by 6 bases, the J end by 4 bases, with 13 bases between. The CDR3 contains 14 residues. The CDR3 protein is CASSGHLDGNTIYF. The CDR3 nucleotides are TGTGCCAGCAGTGGCCATCTTGACGGAAACACCATATATTTT. Complete variable domain (other parts from reference TRBV7-8 and TRBJ1-3): GAGVSQSPRYKVAKRGQDVALRCDPISGHVSLFWYQQALGQGPEFLTYFQNEAQLDKSGLPSDRFFAERPEGSVSTLKIQRTQQEDSAVYLCASSGHLDGNTIYFGEGSWLTVV.

The chain carries TRBV7-8 and TRBJ1-5, with 9 bases lining up with TRBD1. V shed 5 bases, J shed 4 bases, and the junction held 6 bases outside the gene matches. Germline-derived CDR1 and CDR2 are SGHVS and FQNEAQ. CDR3 length: 15 amino acids. For the CDR3, the DNA is TGTGCCAGCAGCCGCCGGGACAGGGCGAATCAGCCCCAGCATTTT. Encoded protein: CASSRRDRANQPQHF.

This chain joins TRBV10-3 and TRBJ2-7, with 12 nucleotides matching TRBD1. Germline loops: CDR1 ENHRY, CDR2 SYGVKD. The J segment lost 5 bases and the V segment lost 0 bases, leaving 5 bases of the junction unmatched. CDR3 length: 16 amino acids. CDR3 coding DNA: TGTGCCATCAGTGAGTCGGGGACAGGGGGCCGTAACGAGCAGTACTTC. It translates to CAISESGTGGRNEQYF.

The genes are TRBV4-1 and TRBJ2-7; the D gene is possibly TRBD2 (5 bases). Trimming shortened V by 3 bases and J by 5 bases, and 20 bases separated the two germline ends. This CDR3 is 16 amino acids long. Per germline, CDR1 MGHRA and CDR2 YSYEKL. The CDR3 protein is CASSQAPLIRRNEQYF. CDR3 DNA: TGCGCCAGCAGCCAGGCCCCCCTGATTAGGAGGAACGAGCAGTACTTC.

This chain joins TRBV7-9 and TRBJ2-1, with D possibly TRBD1 on 6 matching bases. Looked up from germline, CDR1 is SEHNR and CDR2 is FQNEAQ (reference sequence). CDR3 size: 12 residues. The V and J ends lost 5 bases and 8 bases respectively, with 10 bases between them. CDR3 sequence reads: CASSRTGYEQFF. The CDR3 DNA reads TGTGCCAGCAGCCGAACAGGGTATGAGCAGTTCTTC.

V usage is TRBV7-9 and J usage is TRBJ2-7, with D perhaps TRBD1 (6 bases). Per the germline V gene, CDR1 is SEHNR and CDR2 is FQNEAQ (reference sequence). The CDR3 runs 14 residues. Trimming pared 7 bases from V and 0 bases from J, leaving 13 bases between. This CDR3 is CASTVPGHSYEQYF. In DNA form, the CDR3 reads TGTGCCAGCACCGTCCCGGGACACTCCTACGAGCAGTACTTC.

This chain links TRBV4-1 with TRBJ2-3, with D uncertain. V lost 0 bases and J 0 bases, leaving 4 bases between the germline ends. Germline V lookup: CDR1 MGHRA, CDR2 YSYEKL. CDR3 length equals 14 residues. The CDR3 DNA follows: TGCGCCAGCAGCCAAGAAGGGAGCACAGATACGCAGTATTTT. Translating it yields CASSQEGSTDTQYF.

The chain combines TRBV5-8 with TRBJ1-1, with D perhaps TRBD1 (5 bases). Germline lookup yields CDR1 SGHTS and CDR2 YDEGEE. The germline V and J ends were trimmed by 4 bases and 6 bases, with 13 bases remaining between them. The CDR3 is 13 amino acids. CDR3 loop: CASSNLRGPEAFF. CDR3 sequence (DNA): TGTGCCAGCAGCAATCTGAGGGGTCCTGAAGCTTTCTTT.

This chain connects TRBV19 to TRBJ1-5; D uncertain. In germline, CDR1 is LNHDA, CDR2 SQIVND (reference sequence). Trimming removed 0 bases from V and 4 bases from J, with 7 bases in between. The CDR3 has 14 residues. The CDR3 protein is CASSIDNPNQPQHF. CDR3 DNA: TGTGCCAGTAGTATAGATAACCCTAATCAGCCCCAGCATTTT.

This CDR3 reads CASSFGSSPYNEQFF. The CDR3 region has the DNA TGCGCCAGCAGCTTCGGCTCATCCCCCTACAATGAGCAGTTCTTC. This sequence joins TRBV5-1 and TRBJ2-1; no definite D call. Germline V gene data show CDR1 as SGHRS and CDR2 as YFSETQ. The CDR3 sequence is 15 residues long. Trimming pared 2 bases from V and 2 bases from J, leaving 11 bases between. Using reference TRBV5-1 and TRBJ2-1 for the parts outside the CDR3, the full variable domain is KAGVTQTPRYLIKTRGQQVTLSCSPISGHRSVSWYQQTPGQGLQFLFEYFSETQRNKGNFPGRFSGRQFSNSRSEMNVSTLELGDSALYLCASSFGSSPYNEQFFGPGTRLTVL.

This clone was seen just once. The genes are TRBV9 and TRBJ2-1; 10 positions agree with TRBD2. Germline assignment: CDR1 SGDLS and CDR2 YYNGEE. V lost 5 bases and J lost 7; bases outside the gene matches: 6. CDR3 length equals 14 residues. The CDR3 nucleotides are TGTGCCAGCAGGACGGGACTAGCGAGTAATGAGCAGTTCTTC. Residues: CASRTGLASNEQFF. The full variable domain, with the rest looked up from reference TRBV9 and TRBJ2-1, is DSGVTQTPKHLITATGQRVTLRCSPRSGDLSVYWYQQSLDQGLQFLIQYYNGEERAKGNILERFSAQQFPDLHSELNLSSLELGDSALYFCASRTGLASNEQFFGPGTRLTVL.

The V and J genes are TRBV7-9 and TRBJ1-2; tentative D call: TRBD1 (5 bases). This CDR3 contains 14 residues. V dropped 3 bases and J dropped 4 bases, with 12 bases sitting between them. Germline V CDR1 and CDR2: SEHNR, FQNEAQ (reference sequence). CDR3 sequence: CASSFAREGYGYTF. CDR3 sequence (DNA): TGTGCCAGCAGCTTCGCCAGGGAGGGCTATGGCTACACCTTC.

The V and J genes are TRBV6-6 and TRBJ1-6, with a weak D call TRBD1 (6 bases). The CDR3 has 13 residues. Per the germline V gene, CDR1 is MNHNY and CDR2 is SVGAGI (reference sequence). V was shortened by 5 bases and J by 12 bases, with 14 bases between the two germline ends. The DNA of the CDR3 is TGTGCCAGCAGTAGGGGGGAGGGGTTACCCCTCCACTTT. This sequence encodes CASSRGEGLPLHF.

The chain is built from TRBV10-3 and TRBJ1-1; D call uncertain. Germline V gene lookup returns CDR1 ENHRY and CDR2 SYGVKD. Trimming cost V 1 base and J 0 bases, with 6 bases left between them. The CDR3 sequence is 14 residues long. The CDR3 loop reads CAISEYGMNTEAFF. The CDR3 nucleotides are TGTGCCATCAGTGAGTACGGGATGAACACTGAAGCTTTCTTT.

The rearrangement links TRBV5-4 to TRBJ1-2, with 9 bases aligning to TRBD1. Germline V lookup: CDR1 SGHNT, CDR2 YYREEE (reference sequence). This CDR3 spans 17 amino acids. V was clipped by 5 bases and J by 0 bases; unmatched bases: 11. The CDR3 DNA reads as TGTGCCAGCAGTCAAGGAGCGGACAGGGGAGCTAACTATGGCTACACCTTC. This codes for CASSQGADRGANYGYTF.

The chain is built from TRBV30 and TRBJ1-3, with D unresolved. Germline-derived CDR1 and CDR2 are GTSNPN and SVGIG (reference sequence). V was cut by 3 bases and J by 2 bases, with 8 bases left in between. The CDR3 contains 13 residues. CDR3 coding DNA: TGTGCCTGGAGCTTCGGGCCTGGAAACACCATATATTTT. The encoded protein is CAWSFGPGNTIYF. Full variable domain (missing parts from reference TRBV30 and TRBJ1-3): SQTIHQWPATLVQPVGSPLSLECTVEGTSNPNLYWYRQAAGRGLQLLFYSVGIGQISSEVPQNLSASRPQDRQFILSSKKLLLSDSGFYLCAWSFGPGNTIYFGEGSWLTVV.